This section outlines one TCR beta chain sequence together with its context. The data derive from a study of OX40 agonist ivuxolimab in advanced cancers. Produced via immunoSEQ multiplex PCR; TCRdb's table is partial and in-frame only. The repertoire has tens of thousands of clones, about 83% of them found once; the top ten carry about 25%. This CDR3 has 11 amino acids. V was clipped by 0 bases and J by 9 bases, with 4 bases between them. Germline CDR1 SGHRS, CDR2 YFSETQ. The input for sequencing was CD4+ or CD8+ T cells sorted from blood, taken in a trial of the OX40 agonist ivuxolimab. This TCR was recovered from an adult with an advanced solid tumor such as melanoma, head and neck, liver or kidney cancer. This sequence joins TRBV5-1 and TRBJ2-1; D not resolved. The CDR3 spells CASSLGGEQFF. DNA of the CDR3: TGCGCCAGCAGCTTGGGGGGTGAGCAGTTCTTC. The complete variable domain, with remaining parts taken from reference TRBV5-1 and TRBJ2-1, reads KAGVTQTPRYLIKTRGQQVTLSCSPISGHRSVSWYQQTPGQGLQFLFEYFSETQRNKGNFPGRFSGRQFSNSRSEMNVSTLELGDSALYLCASSLGGEQFFGPGTRLTVL.